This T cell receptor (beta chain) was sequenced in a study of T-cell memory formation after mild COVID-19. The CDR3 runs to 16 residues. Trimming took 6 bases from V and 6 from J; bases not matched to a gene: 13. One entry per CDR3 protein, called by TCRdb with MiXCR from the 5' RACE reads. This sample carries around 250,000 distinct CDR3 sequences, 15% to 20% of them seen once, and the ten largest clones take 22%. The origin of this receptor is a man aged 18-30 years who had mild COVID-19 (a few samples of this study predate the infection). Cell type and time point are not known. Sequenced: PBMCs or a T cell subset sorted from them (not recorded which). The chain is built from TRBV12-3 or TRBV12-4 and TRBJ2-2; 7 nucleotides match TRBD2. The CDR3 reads CASRSPGLVRAGELFF. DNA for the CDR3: TGTGCCAGCAGGTCCCCCGGACTAGTGAGAGCCGGGGAGCTGTTTTTT.